This T cell receptor (beta chain) was obtained from a study of T cell responses to AZD1222 COVID-19 vaccine. Regarding the study as a whole: In a largely white British group with more females than males, clonal diversity was possibly underestimated. Targets within unmutated variant regions were reportedly found for nearly half of spike-specific TCRs. At baseline, just 6 or 7 AZD1222 recipients tested seropositive.

Sequenced by immunoSEQ multiplex PCR; TCRdb stores in-frame clones only, minus some. This table has about 140,000 clones, approximately 90% appearing once. Points on this clone: Its antigen is undetermined.

Investigators merged groups given second doses at roughly 4 or roughly 12 weeks. The CDR3 spans 13 residues. The V gene's germline CDR1 is SGHTA and CDR2 FQGNSA. V was pared by 5 bases and J by 6 bases, with 12 bases between. Sequences were derived from peripheral blood, sampled 28 days after the second AZD1222 dose. The TCR originated in an adult who received the AZD1222 COVID-19 vaccine. The V and J genes are TRBV7-2 and TRBJ2-3; D gene unclear. The CDR3 DNA follows: TGTGCCAGCAGCAAAAGGACGAGTGATACGCAGTATTTT. Translation gives CASSKRTSDTQYF. Full variable domain (remainder filled in from reference TRBV7-2 and TRBJ2-3): GAGVSQSPSNKVTEKGKDVELRCDPISGHTALYWYRQSLGQGLEFLIYFQGNSAPDKSGLPSDRFSAERTGGSVSTLTIQRTQQEDSAVYLCASSKRTSDTQYFGPGTRLTVL.